One and the same sample provided the 20 T cell receptor beta chains below, sequenced in a study of PD-1 blockade in classical Hodgkin lymphoma. Generated by immunoSEQ multiplex PCR, the TCRdb table keeps only in-frame clones and is missing some. The data show approximately 79,000 clones, with around 90% seen just once and around 2.4% held by the top ten. Every one of the patients relapsed after autologous stem cell transplantation (brentuximab vedotin exposure was variable). The specimen comprised peripheral blood mononuclear cells (PBMCs), sampled before the second cycle of nivolumab. Receptors were obtained from a human donor with classical Hodgkin lymphoma.

The chain joins TRBV7-8 to TRBJ2-3; D remains unclear. CDR1 SGHVS and CDR2 FQNEAQ come from the germline V gene. The germline V and J ends were trimmed by 0 bases and 6 bases, with 1 base remaining between them. The CDR3 sequence is 11 residues long. In DNA, the CDR3 is TGTGCCAGCAGCTTAGCTGATACGCAGTATTTT. Its translation: CASSLADTQYF.

The chain carries TRBV30 and TRBJ1-2; D uncertain. The CDR3 loop spans 14 amino acids. Trimming shortened V by 2 bases and J by 1 base, and 11 bases separated the two germline ends. The germline gives CDR1 GTSNPN, CDR2 SVGIG (reference sequence). The CDR3 is CAWSNGPLNYGYTF. CDR3 DNA sequence: TGTGCCTGGAGTAACGGGCCCCTTAACTATGGCTACACCTTC.

The chain carries TRBV4-1 and TRBJ2-7, with D possibly called TRBD1 or TRBD2 (5 bases each). Trimming took off 0 bases at V and 5 bases at J, with 17 bases between the two ends. The CDR3 totals 16 residues. Germline values: CDR1 MGHRA, CDR2 YSYEKL. The CDR3 loop is CASSQDGTPLDDEQYF. DNA of the CDR3: TGCGCCAGCAGCCAAGACGGGACGCCTTTAGATGACGAGCAGTACTTC.

V gene TRBV7-9 combines with J gene TRBJ1-1, with D uncertain. The germline V gene encodes CDR1 SEHNR and CDR2 FQNEAQ (reference sequence). Trimming removed 4 bases from V and 1 base from J, with 4 bases in between. This CDR3 spans 12 amino acids. CDR3 protein: CASSWENTEAFF. CDR3 nucleotide sequence: TGTGCCAGCAGCTGGGAGAACACTGAAGCTTTCTTT.

The table lists this clone with a count of one. The chain is built from TRBV5-1 and TRBJ2-7, with 12 bases identical to TRBD1. The CDR3 consists of 15 residues. V was clipped by 4 bases and J by 4 bases; unmatched bases: 6. CDR1 is SGHRS, CDR2 YFSETQ, per germline. The CDR3 DNA sequence: TGCGCCAGCAGCGCGGGACAGGGGGCGGGGTACGAGCAGTACTTC. Translated, it gives CASSAGQGAGYEQYF.

The rearrangement joins TRBV6-4 to TRBJ1-1; D unresolved. This CDR3 is built from 13 residues. V was trimmed by 3 bases and J by 1 base, leaving 6 bases between them. Germline CDR1 reads MRHNA; CDR2 reads SNTAGT. The CDR3 reads CASSEKGNTEAFF. The CDR3 coding sequence is TGTGCCAGCAGTGAGAAGGGGAACACTGAAGCTTTCTTT.

V gene TRBV4-1 combines with J gene TRBJ2-1; D remains unclear. CDR3 length: 16 amino acids. From germline, CDR1 is MGHRA and CDR2 YSYEKL. V was clipped by 1 base and J by 2 bases, with 12 bases between them. CDR3 region: CASSQGGAATYNEQFF. The CDR3 DNA reads as TGCGCCAGCAGCCAAGGCGGCGCGGCGACCTACAATGAGCAGTTCTTC.

The chain has TRBV30 and TRBJ2-2, with 16 bases that match TRBD2. This CDR3 is built from 18 residues. Trimming cost V 6 bases and J 4 bases; bases outside gene matches: 11. CDR1 is GTSNPN and CDR2 is SVGIG in the germline V gene (reference sequence). The CDR3 nucleotides read TGTGCCTGTCTTCCGGGACTAGCGGGAGGGTATCCCACCGGGGAGCTGTTTTTT. It translates to CACLPGLAGGYPTGELFF.

A few counts support this clone. The chain joins TRBV10-1 to TRBJ2-2; 10 bases are a match to TRBD1. The CDR3 length is 14 residues. The V gene's germline CDR1 is WNHNN and CDR2 SYGVQD (reference sequence). Trimming at V came to 2 bases and at J to 6 bases, leaving 0 bases not matched to a gene. CDR3 nucleotides: TGCGCCAGCAGTGAGGGACAGGGGGCCGGGGAGCTGTTTTTT. This gives the protein CASSEGQGAGELFF.

The V gene is TRBV7-9, the J gene TRBJ1-3; weak D call: TRBD1 (5 bases). The germline CDR1 and CDR2 sequences are SEHNR and FQNEAQ (reference sequence). Between the trimmed V and J ends, which lost 6 bases and 0 bases, there was a span of 18 bases. The CDR3 totals 17 residues. CDR3: CASRRKIGGDSGNTIYF. For the CDR3, the DNA is TGTGCCAGCAGGAGAAAAATCGGAGGGGACTCTGGAAACACCATATATTTT. The full variable domain, in which reference TRBV7-9 and TRBJ1-3 provide the parts outside the CDR3, is DTGVSQNPRHKITKRGQNVTFRCDPISEHNRLYWYRQTLGQGPEFLTYFQNEAQLEKSRLLSDRFSAERPKGSFSTLEIQRTEQGDSAMYLCASRRKIGGDSGNTIYFGEGSWLTVV.

The chain recombines TRBV19 with TRBJ1-1; D gene uncertain. The ends were cut back, 4 bases at V and 3 bases at J, with 9 bases in the middle. Germline values: CDR1 LNHDA, CDR2 SQIVND (reference sequence). This CDR3 comprises 13 residues. The chain's CDR3 is CASSTLRDTEAFF. The CDR3 DNA reads TGTGCCAGTAGTACCCTAAGGGACACTGAAGCTTTCTTT.

The CDR3 coding sequence is TGCGCCAGTGGGGACCTCCAAGAGACCCAGTACTTC. Translation gives CASGDLQETQYF. The V gene is TRBV5-1, the J gene TRBJ2-5; D could derive from TRBD1 or TRBD2 (5 bases each). Germline CDR1 and CDR2: SGHRS and YFSETQ. This CDR3 spans 12 amino acids. The V end was cut by 8 bases, the J end by 1 base, with 9 bases between.

This clone appeared a single time. The J gene is TRBJ1-2, the V gene TRBV29-1; D may be TRBD1 (5 bases). The ends were cut back, 4 bases at V and 2 bases at J, with 11 bases in the middle. The CDR3 runs 13 residues. CDR1 SQVTM and CDR2 ANQGSEA come from the germline V gene. In DNA form, the CDR3 reads TGCAGCGTTGTTGGTGACAGAAACTATGGCTACACCTTC. Translating gives CSVVGDRNYGYTF.

This chain connects TRBV5-4 to TRBJ2-5; D may be TRBD2 (6 bases). V was clipped by 3 bases and J by 7 bases, with 19 bases between them. This CDR3 comprises 15 residues. Germline V CDR1 and CDR2: SGHNT, YYREEE (reference sequence). CDR3 protein: CASSSLGTVEGTQYF. The CDR3 DNA is TGTGCCAGCAGCTCGCTTGGGACGGTGGAGGGGACCCAGTACTTC.

CDR3 DNA sequence: TGTGCCAGCAGTTCCGGGACTAGCCCCCACGGTACGCAGTATTTT. It codes for CASSSGTSPHGTQYF. The chain employs TRBV27 and TRBJ2-3, with TRBD2 matching 9 bases. V lost 4 bases to trimming and J lost 8 bases; unmatched junction nucleotides: 10. CDR1 and CDR2 (germline): MNHEY, SMNVEV (reference sequence). The CDR3 loop spans 15 amino acids.

The rearrangement uses TRBV5-1 and TRBJ2-2; D possibly corresponds to TRBD2 (5 bases). From germline, CDR1 is SGHRS and CDR2 YFSETQ. The CDR3 extends over 14 amino acids. Trimming took 1 base from V and 3 from J, leaving 7 bases between them. The CDR3 nucleotides read TGCGCCAGCAGCTTGATCGGGGACACCGGGGAGCTGTTTTTT. Residues: CASSLIGDTGELFF. Drawing the rest from reference TRBV5-1 and TRBJ2-2, the complete variable domain is KAGVTQTPRYLIKTRGQQVTLSCSPISGHRSVSWYQQTPGQGLQFLFEYFSETQRNKGNFPGRFSGRQFSNSRSEMNVSTLELGDSALYLCASSLIGDTGELFFGEGSRLTVL.

This chain links TRBV27 with TRBJ2-1; 7 bases line up with TRBD1. From germline, CDR1 is MNHEY and CDR2 SMNVEV (reference sequence). The CDR3 runs to 16 residues. J lost 3 bases, V lost 2 bases, and 7 bases had no gene match. CDR3 loop: CASSLIWDSYYNEQFF. In DNA, the CDR3 is TGTGCCAGCAGTTTAATTTGGGACAGCTACTACAATGAGCAGTTCTTC.

This sequence joins TRBV11-1 and TRBJ1-2; D gene uncertain. This CDR3 is 13 amino acids long. Germline CDR1 SGHAT, CDR2 FQDESV (reference sequence). Between the trimmed V and J ends, which lost 5 bases and 5 bases, there was a span of 12 bases. The CDR3 loop reads CASSRGRFYGYTF. In nucleotides, the CDR3 is TGTGCCAGCAGCCGCGGCCGCTTTTATGGCTACACCTTC.

The gene calls are TRBV19 and TRBJ2-7, with D perhaps TRBD1 (5 bases). Germline-derived CDR1 and CDR2 are LNHDA and SQIVND (reference sequence). The CDR3 consists of 15 residues. V lost 2 bases to trimming and J lost 2 bases, with 13 bases between them. CDR3 DNA sequence: TGTGCCAGTAGTATAAGGTCAGGGAACCCCTACGAGCAGTACTTC. This translates into CASSIRSGNPYEQYF.

This sequence joins TRBV28 and TRBJ2-1, with 8 bases identical to TRBD1. The germline V gene encodes CDR1 MDHEN and CDR2 SYDVKM. The CDR3 is 15 amino acids. J lost 4 bases, V lost 8 bases, and 10 bases had no gene match. CDR3 bases: TGTGCCAGCGGGAGACAGGGGCCCCCTTACAATGAGCAGTTCTTC. The encoded protein is CASGRQGPPYNEQFF.